Each of the 7 T cell receptor beta chains below was sequenced from the same sample in a study of blood T cell repertoires in COVID-19. Measured with immunoSEQ multiplex PCR; TCRdb has only the in-frame clones, and not every one. This sample has a few hundred thousand clones, with approximately 84% found just once. Material for sequencing was peripheral blood. The receptor set was obtained from a man between 40 and 49 years old with acute or convalescent COVID-19.

The chain recombines TRBV5-6 with TRBJ1-2, with 7 bases fitting TRBD1. The junction had 2 bases not matched to a gene; V was cut back by 3 bases and J by 3 bases. Looked up from germline, CDR1 is SGHDT and CDR2 is YYEEEE. The CDR3 length is 13 residues. CDR3 region: CASSSGGDYGYTF. In DNA, the CDR3 is TGTGCCAGCAGCTCAGGGGGTGACTATGGCTACACCTTC.

This chain connects TRBV27 to TRBJ2-5; TRBD1 matches 7 bases. Per germline, CDR1 MNHEY and CDR2 SMNVEV (reference sequence). This CDR3 has 13 residues. V shed 5 bases, J shed 5 bases, and the junction held 5 bases outside the gene matches. The CDR3 loop is CASSLTGAETQYF. In nucleotides, the CDR3 is TGTGCCAGCAGTCTTACAGGGGCCGAGACCCAGTACTTC.

This chain joins TRBV19 and TRBJ2-2; tentatively, D is TRBD2 (6 bases). The CDR3 loop spans 15 amino acids. Trimming cost V 5 bases and J 0 bases, with 10 bases left between them. Per the germline V gene, CDR1 is LNHDA and CDR2 is SQIVND (reference sequence). The CDR3 spells CASSGGGTNTGELFF. The CDR3 region has the DNA TGTGCCAGTAGTGGAGGAGGGACGAACACCGGGGAGCTGTTTTTT.

This chain connects TRBV5-4 to TRBJ2-3; 8 nucleotides line up with TRBD1. The CDR3 covers 16 residues. Germline V lookup: CDR1 SGHNT, CDR2 YYREEE (reference sequence). V shed 4 bases and J 1 base; nucleotides not matched to a gene: 8. CDR3 sequence: CASSVDQGAGTDTQYF. The CDR3 DNA follows: TGTGCCAGCAGCGTTGATCAGGGGGCGGGCACAGATACGCAGTATTTT. Variable domain in full (rest from reference TRBV5-4 and TRBJ2-3): ETGVTQSPTHLIKTRGQQVTLRCSSQSGHNTVSWYQQALGQGPQFIFQYYREEENGRGNFPPRFSGLQFPNYSSELNVNALELDDSALYLCASSVDQGAGTDTQYFGPGTRLTVL.

The V and J genes are TRBV4-2 and TRBJ1-1; D is ambiguous. Looked up from germline, CDR1 is LGHNA and CDR2 is YNFKEQ. Trimming took off 0 bases at V and 1 base at J, with 12 bases between the two ends. There are 16 residues in the CDR3. CDR3 region: CASSQDVRSSNTEAFF. DNA of the CDR3: TGTGCCAGCAGCCAAGACGTCCGGAGCTCGAACACTGAAGCTTTCTTT.

The rearrangement uses TRBV2 and TRBJ2-1; 10 nucleotides match TRBD2. After removal of 4 bases from V and 8 bases from J, the junction contained 8 bases not matched to a gene. Germline CDR1 SNHLY, CDR2 FYNNEI. CDR3 length: 15 amino acids. The CDR3 protein is CASSVLSGGAYEQFF. In DNA, the CDR3 is TGTGCCAGCAGTGTTTTGAGCGGGGGGGCATATGAGCAGTTCTTC.

The chain joins TRBV6-5 to TRBJ1-6; TRBD1 is a possible D gene (6 bases). The V gene lost 6 bases and the J gene lost 7 bases, with 16 bases spanning the gap. Germline values: CDR1 MNHEY, CDR2 SVGAGI. This CDR3 is built from 15 residues. As DNA, the CDR3 is TGTGCCAGCAGGGCCTCCGGACAGCCCAATTCACCCCTCCACTTT. Translating it yields CASRASGQPNSPLHF.